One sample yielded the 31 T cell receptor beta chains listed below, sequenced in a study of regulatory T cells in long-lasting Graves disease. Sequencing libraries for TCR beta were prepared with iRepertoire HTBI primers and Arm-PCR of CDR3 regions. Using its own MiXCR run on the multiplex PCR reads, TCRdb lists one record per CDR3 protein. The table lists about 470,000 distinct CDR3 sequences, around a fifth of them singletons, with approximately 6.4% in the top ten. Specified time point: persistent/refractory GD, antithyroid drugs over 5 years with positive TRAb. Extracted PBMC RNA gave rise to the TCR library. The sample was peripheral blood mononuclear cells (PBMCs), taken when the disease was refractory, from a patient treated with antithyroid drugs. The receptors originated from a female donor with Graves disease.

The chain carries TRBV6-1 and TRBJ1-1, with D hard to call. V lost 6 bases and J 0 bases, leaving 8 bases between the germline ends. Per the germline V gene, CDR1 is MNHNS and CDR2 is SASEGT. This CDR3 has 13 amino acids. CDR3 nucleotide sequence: TGTGCCAGCAGGTGGGGTTTGAACACTGAAGCTTTCTTT. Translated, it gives CASRWGLNTEAFF.

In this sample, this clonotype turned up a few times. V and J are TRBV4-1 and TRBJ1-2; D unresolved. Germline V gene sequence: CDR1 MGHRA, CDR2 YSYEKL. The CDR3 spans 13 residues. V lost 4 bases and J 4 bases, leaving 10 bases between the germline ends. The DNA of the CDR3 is TGCGCCAGCAGCCCCCCCGGGCCCTATGGCTACACCTTC. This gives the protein CASSPPGPYGYTF.

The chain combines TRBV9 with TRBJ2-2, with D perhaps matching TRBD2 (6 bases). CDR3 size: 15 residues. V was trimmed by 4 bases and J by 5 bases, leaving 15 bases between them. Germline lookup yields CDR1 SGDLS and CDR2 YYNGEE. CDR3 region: CASSPAGSGTGELFF. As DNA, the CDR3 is TGTGCCAGCAGCCCCGCCGGGAGTGGGACCGGGGAGCTGTTTTTT. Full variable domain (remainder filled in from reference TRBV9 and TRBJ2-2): DSGVTQTPKHLITATGQRVTLRCSPRSGDLSVYWYQQSLDQGLQFLIQYYNGEERAKGNILERFSAQQFPDLHSELNLSSLELGDSALYFCASSPAGSGTGELFFGEGSRLTVL.

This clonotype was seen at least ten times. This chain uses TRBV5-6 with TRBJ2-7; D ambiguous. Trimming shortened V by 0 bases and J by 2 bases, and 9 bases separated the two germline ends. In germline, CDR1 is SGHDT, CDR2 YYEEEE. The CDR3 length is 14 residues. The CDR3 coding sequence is TGTGCCAGCAGCTTGGGCTTCGGTCCCTACGAGCAGTACTTC. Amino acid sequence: CASSLGFGPYEQYF.

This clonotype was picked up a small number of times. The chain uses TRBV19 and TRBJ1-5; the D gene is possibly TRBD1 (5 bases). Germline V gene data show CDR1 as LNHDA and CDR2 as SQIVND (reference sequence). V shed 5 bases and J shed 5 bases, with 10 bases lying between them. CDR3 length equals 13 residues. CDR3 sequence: CASSSWDDQPQHF. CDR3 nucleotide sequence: TGTGCCAGTAGTTCCTGGGACGATCAGCCCCAGCATTTT.

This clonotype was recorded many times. In DNA, the CDR3 is TGTGCCAGCAGTTTGGTAGCCCTTCAGACCCAGTACTTC. Translation: CASSLVALQTQYF. The chain combines TRBV28 with TRBJ2-5; no firm D call. V lost 3 bases to trimming and J lost 6 bases, with 11 bases between them. Germline loops: CDR1 MDHEN, CDR2 SYDVKM. The CDR3 runs 13 residues.

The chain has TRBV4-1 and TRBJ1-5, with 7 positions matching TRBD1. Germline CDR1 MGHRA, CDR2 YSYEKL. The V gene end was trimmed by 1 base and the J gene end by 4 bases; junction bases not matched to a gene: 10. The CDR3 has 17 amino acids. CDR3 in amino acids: CASSQGPKTGYNQPQHF. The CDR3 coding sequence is TGCGCCAGCAGCCAAGGCCCCAAGACAGGGTATAATCAGCCCCAGCATTTT.

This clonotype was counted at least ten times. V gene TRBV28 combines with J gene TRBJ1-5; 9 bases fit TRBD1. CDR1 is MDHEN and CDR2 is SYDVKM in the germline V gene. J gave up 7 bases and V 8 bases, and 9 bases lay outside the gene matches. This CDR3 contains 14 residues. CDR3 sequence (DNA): TGTGCCAGCGGTGGGACAGGGAGGCGACAGCCCCAGCATTTT. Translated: CASGGTGRRQPQHF.

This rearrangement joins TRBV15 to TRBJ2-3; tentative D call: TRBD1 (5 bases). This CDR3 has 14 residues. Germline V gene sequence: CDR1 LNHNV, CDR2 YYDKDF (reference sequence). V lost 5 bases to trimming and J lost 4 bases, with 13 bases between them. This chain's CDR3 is CATSSRQISDTQYF. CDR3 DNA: TGTGCCACCAGCTCCAGACAGATTTCAGATACGCAGTATTTT.

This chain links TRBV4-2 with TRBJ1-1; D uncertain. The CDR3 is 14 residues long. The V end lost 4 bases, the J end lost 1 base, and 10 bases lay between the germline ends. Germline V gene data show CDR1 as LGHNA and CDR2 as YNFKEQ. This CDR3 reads CASSPGLSNTEAFF. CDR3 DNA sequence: TGTGCCAGCAGCCCTGGACTCTCGAACACTGAAGCTTTCTTT.

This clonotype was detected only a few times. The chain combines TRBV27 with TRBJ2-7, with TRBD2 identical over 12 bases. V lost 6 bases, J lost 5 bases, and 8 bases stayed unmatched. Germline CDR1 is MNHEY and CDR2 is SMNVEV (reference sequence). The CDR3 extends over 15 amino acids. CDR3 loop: CASRWASGRVNEQYF. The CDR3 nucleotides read TGTGCCAGCAGATGGGCTAGCGGGAGGGTAAACGAGCAGTACTTC.

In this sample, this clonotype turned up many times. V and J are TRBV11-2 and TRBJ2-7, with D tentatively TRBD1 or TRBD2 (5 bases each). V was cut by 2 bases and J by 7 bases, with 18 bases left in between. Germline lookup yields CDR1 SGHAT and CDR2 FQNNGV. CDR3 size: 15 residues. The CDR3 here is CASSLMRAGPIEQYF. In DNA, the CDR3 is TGTGCCAGCAGCTTAATGAGGGCAGGGCCAATAGAGCAGTACTTC. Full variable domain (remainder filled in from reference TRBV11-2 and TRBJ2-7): EAGVAQSPRYKIIEKRQSVAFWCNPISGHATLYWYQQILGQGPKLLIQFQNNGVVDDSQLPKDRFSAERLKGVDSTLKIQPAKLEDSAVYLCASSLMRAGPIEQYFGPGTRLTVT.

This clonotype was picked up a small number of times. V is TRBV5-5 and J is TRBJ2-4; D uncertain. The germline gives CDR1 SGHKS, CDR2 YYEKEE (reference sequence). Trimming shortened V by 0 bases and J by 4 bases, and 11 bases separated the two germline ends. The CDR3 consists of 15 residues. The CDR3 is CASSLEGLGKNIQYF. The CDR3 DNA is TGTGCCAGCAGCTTGGAGGGATTGGGGAAAAACATTCAGTACTTC.

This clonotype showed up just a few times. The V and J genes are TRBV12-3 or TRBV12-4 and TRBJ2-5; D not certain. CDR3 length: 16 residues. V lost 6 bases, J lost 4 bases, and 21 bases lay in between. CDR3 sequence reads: CASSPFRMNRAETQYF. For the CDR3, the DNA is TGTGCCAGCAGCCCGTTCCGTATGAACCGGGCAGAGACCCAGTACTTC.

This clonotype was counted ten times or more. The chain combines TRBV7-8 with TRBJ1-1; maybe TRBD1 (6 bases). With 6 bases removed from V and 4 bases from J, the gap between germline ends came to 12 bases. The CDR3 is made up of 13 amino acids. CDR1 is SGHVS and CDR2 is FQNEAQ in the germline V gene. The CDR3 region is CASRGGWVTEAFF. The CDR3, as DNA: TGTGCCAGCAGAGGGGGATGGGTCACTGAAGCTTTCTTT.

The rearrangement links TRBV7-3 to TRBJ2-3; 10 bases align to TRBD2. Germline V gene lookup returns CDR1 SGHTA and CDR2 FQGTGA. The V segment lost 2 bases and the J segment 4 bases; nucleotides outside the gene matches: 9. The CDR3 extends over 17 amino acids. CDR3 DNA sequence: TGTGCCAGCAGCTTACTTGGACCTAGCGGGAGCGCAGATACGCAGTATTTT. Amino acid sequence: CASSLLGPSGSADTQYF.

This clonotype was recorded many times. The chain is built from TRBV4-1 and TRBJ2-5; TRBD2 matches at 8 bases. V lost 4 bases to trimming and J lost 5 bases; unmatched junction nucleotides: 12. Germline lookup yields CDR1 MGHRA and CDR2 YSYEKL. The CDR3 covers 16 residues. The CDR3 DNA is TGCGCCAGCAGCCGTAGTCTGGGACTAGTCTTGGAGACCCAGTACTTC. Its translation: CASSRSLGLVLETQYF.

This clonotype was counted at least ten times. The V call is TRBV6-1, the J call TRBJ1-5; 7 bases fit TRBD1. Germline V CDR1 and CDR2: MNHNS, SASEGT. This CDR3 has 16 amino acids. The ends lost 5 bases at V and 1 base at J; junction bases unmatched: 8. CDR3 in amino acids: CASSHEPGQSNQPQHF. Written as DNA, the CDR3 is TGTGCCAGCAGTCACGAACCGGGACAGAGCAATCAGCCCCAGCATTTT.

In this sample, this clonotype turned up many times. The CDR3 DNA reads as TGTGCCAGCAGTTTTAGGGAAAAACTGTTTTTT. This translates into CASSFREKLFF. The chain recombines TRBV28 with TRBJ1-4; D not certain. In germline, CDR1 is MDHEN, CDR2 SYDVKM. The CDR3 consists of 11 residues. With 3 bases removed from V and 8 bases from J, the gap between germline ends came to 4 bases. Complete variable domain (other parts from reference TRBV28 and TRBJ1-4): DVKVTQSSRYLVKRTGEKVFLECVQDMDHENMFWYRQDPGLGLRLIYFSYDVKMKEKGDIPEGYSVSREKKERFSLILESASTNQTSMYLCASSFREKLFFGSGTQLSVL.

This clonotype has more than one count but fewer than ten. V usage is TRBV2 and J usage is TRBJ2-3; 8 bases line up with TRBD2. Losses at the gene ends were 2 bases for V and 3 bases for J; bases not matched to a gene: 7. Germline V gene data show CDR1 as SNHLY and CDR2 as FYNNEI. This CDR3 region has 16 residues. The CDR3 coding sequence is TGTGCCAGCAGTGAACTAGCGGGTGGACTGACAGATACGCAGTATTTT. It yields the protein CASSELAGGLTDTQYF.

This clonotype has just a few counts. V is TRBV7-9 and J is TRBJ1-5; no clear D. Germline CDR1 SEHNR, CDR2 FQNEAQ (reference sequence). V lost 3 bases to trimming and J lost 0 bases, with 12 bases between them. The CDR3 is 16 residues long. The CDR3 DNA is TGTGCCAGCAGCTTGGGTCACGCCGATAGCAATCAGCCCCAGCATTTT. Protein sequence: CASSLGHADSNQPQHF.

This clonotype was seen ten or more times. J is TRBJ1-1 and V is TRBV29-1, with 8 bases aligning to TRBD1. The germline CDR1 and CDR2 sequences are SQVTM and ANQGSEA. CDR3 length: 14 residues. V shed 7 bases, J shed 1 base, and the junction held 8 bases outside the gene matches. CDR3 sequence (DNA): TGCAGCGCACGAACCGGGACAGGGAACACTGAAGCTTTCTTT. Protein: CSARTGTGNTEAFF.

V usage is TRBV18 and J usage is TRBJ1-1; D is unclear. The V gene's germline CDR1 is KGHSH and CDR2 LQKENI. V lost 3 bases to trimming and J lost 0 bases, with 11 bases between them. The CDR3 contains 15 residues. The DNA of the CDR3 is TGTGCCAGCTCACCCTGGACGGAGCTGAACACTGAAGCTTTCTTT. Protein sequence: CASSPWTELNTEAFF.

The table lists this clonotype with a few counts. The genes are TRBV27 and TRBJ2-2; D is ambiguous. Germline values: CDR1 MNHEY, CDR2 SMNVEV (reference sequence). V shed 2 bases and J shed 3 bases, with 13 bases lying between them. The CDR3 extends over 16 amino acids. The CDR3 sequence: CASSLGGFMDTGELFF. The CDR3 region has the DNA TGTGCCAGCAGTTTAGGTGGATTTATGGACACCGGGGAGCTGTTTTTT.

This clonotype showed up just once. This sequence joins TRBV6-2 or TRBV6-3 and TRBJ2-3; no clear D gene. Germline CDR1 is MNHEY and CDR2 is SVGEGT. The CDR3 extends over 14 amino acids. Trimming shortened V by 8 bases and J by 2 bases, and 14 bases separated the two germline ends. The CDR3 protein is CASRLGKLTDTQYF. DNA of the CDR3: TGTGCCAGCCGATTGGGCAAGCTCACAGATACGCAGTATTTT.

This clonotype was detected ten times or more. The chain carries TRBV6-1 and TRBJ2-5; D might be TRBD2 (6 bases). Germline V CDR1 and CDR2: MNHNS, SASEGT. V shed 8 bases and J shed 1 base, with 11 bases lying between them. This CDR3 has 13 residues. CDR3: CASRESTQETQYF. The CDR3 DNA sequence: TGTGCCAGCCGGGAGTCGACCCAAGAGACCCAGTACTTC.

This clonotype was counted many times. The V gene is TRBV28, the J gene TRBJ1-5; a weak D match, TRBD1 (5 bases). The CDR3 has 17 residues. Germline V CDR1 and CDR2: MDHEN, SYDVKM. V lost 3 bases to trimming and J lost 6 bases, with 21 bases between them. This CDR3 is CASSFLLAEGGGQPQHF. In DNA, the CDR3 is TGTGCCAGCAGTTTTCTCCTGGCAGAAGGTGGGGGTCAGCCCCAGCATTTT.

The CDR3 bases are TGTGCCAGCAGCTTTGGAAGACCGGGACAGGGGCCGCACGAGCAGTACTTC. Residues: CASSFGRPGQGPHEQYF. The chain recombines TRBV7-9 with TRBJ2-7; 10 positions match TRBD1. This CDR3 is 17 amino acids long. V was pared by 3 bases and J by 5 bases, with 13 bases of the junction left unmatched. Germline V gene lookup returns CDR1 SEHNR and CDR2 FQNEAQ (reference sequence). The full variable domain, rest sourced from reference TRBV7-9 and TRBJ2-7, is DTGVSQNPRHKITKRGQNVTFRCDPISEHNRLYWYRQTLGQGPEFLTYFQNEAQLEKSRLLSDRFSAERPKGSFSTLEIQRTEQGDSAMYLCASSFGRPGQGPHEQYFGPGTRLTVT.

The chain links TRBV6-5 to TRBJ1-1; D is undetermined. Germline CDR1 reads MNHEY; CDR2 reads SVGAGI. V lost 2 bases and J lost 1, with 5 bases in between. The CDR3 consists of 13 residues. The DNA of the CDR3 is TGTGCCAGCAGTTACGACGAGAACACTGAAGCTTTCTTT. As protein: CASSYDENTEAFF.

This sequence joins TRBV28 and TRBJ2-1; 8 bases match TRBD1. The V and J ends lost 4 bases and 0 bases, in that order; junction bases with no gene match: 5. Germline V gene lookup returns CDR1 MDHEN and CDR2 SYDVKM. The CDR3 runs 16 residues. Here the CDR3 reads CASSSYRGSSYNEQFF. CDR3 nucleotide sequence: TGTGCCAGCAGTTCCTACAGGGGGTCCTCCTACAATGAGCAGTTCTTC.

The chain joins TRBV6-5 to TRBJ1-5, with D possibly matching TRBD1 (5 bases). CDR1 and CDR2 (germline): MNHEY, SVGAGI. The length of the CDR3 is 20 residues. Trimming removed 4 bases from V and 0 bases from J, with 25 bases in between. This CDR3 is CASSFRARDWESVSNQPQHF. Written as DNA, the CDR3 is TGTGCCAGCAGTTTCCGGGCCCGGGACTGGGAATCCGTTAGCAATCAGCCCCAGCATTTT.